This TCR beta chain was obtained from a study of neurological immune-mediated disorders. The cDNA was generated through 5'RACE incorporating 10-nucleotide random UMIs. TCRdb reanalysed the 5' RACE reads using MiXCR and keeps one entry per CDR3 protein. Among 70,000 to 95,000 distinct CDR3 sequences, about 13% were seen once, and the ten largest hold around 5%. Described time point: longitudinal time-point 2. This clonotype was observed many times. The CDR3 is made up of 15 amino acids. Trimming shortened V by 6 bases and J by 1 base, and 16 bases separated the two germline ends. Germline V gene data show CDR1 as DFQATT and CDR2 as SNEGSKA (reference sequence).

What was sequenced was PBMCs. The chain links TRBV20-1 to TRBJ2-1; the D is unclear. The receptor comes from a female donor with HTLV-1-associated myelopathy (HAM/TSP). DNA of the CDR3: TGCAGTGCCATCCCCGGCGTCGGGTCCTACAATGAGCAGTTCTTC. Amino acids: CSAIPGVGSYNEQFF.